This T cell receptor beta chain was retrieved from a study of cytomegalovirus exposure and HLA in healthy donors (TCRdb year 2017). Regarding the study in general: According to an earlier analysis of 450 to 650 of the donors, some 180 million T cells yielded 90 million to 130 million unique TCR beta sequences and 250 to 350 Gb of sequence data. An early release covering more than 500 HLA-typed donors comprised 250 to 350 gigabases of sequencing data and tens of millions of unique TCR sequences. Of the 398 genotyped donors, approximately 83% fell in the genetic ancestry cluster associated with self-reported Caucasian donors. The study was designed to test whether signatures of past pathogen exposure could be identified by cataloging public T cell receptors. The T cell repertoires of about 700 subjects were profiled by immunosequencing and related to cytomegalovirus serostatus. Along with the roughly 700-subject first cohort, a separate validation cohort of over a hundred different subjects was used. To predict cytomegalovirus infection status, the study brought together high-throughput TCR immunosequencing, statistical association of individual TCRs with disease status, and machine learning. A later analysis re-examined previously published TCR beta repertoires from roughly 650 donors and added high-resolution HLA genotyping to investigate patterns of TCR occurrence. In the later analysis, no new phenotypic data were used to find candidate immune exposures; instead, reliance was placed on TCR beta sequences and their occurrence across donors. An earlier analysis of 587 of the donors used high-throughput TCR beta sequencing to judge whether each TCR beta V gene segment behaved as functional or pseudogenic. Donor age, sex, ethnicity and CMV serostatus were compiled alongside the repertoire data. In a later genetic analysis, genome-wide SNP genotypes for about three fifths of the roughly 670 donors were used, and that subset was treated as a discovery cohort. All discovery cohort repertoires had been generated using a single sequencing platform. HLA typing covered class I and class II loci at four-digit resolution. Typing coverage differed by locus: A, B, C, DRB1 and DQB1 were typed in roughly 629-630 donors, DQA1 in about 500, DPA1 in some 610, and DPB1 in around 440. Five DR-DQ haplotypes were treated as single units for association and clustering because of strong linkage in the cohort. Across approximately 400 genotyped donors of the cohort, an average of roughly 200,000 unique TCR beta nucleotide sequences per donor were sequenced, and roughly 20% of those sequences were non-productive. The paper's findings and limits, for the study overall: Some IMGT-functional V segments, including TRBV6-2 and TRBV6-3, could not be told apart with the 87-base-pair reads, so those segments were excluded. A cluster of highly shared sequence variants was judged likely to represent a technical artifact of the sequencing pipeline. The earlier analysis of some 540 of the donors excluded 15 to 20 rarely observed V segments, including chromosome 9 orphons, because counts were too low. According to a later genetic analysis, donors in an Asian-associated ancestry cluster had fewer N-insertions in productive TCRs than the roughly 700-donor mean. According to a later analysis, most CMV-associated TCR beta chains appeared to be HLA-restricted, and the HLA associations seemed to be driven largely by CMV exposure. The authors suggested that the approach could potentially be extended to other disease states and immunological phenotypes. In this cohort, only TCR beta chains were sequenced, and detectable features were limited by the absence of alpha or paired-chain data. Cytomegalovirus status was reported to be diagnosed by the classifier with high specificity and sensitivity in both the original and validation cohorts. A further reported finding was that TCR beta sequences accurately predicted the HLA-A and HLA-B alleles for most subjects in the first cohort. Because HLA typing was unavailable for some donors at each locus, only the typed subset was used in association tests. In vitro tests confirmed that a few of the cytomegalovirus-associated TCR beta chains recognize cytomegalovirus antigens. For the cohort, immune exposure information was limited to CMV serostatus. While some public TCRs were present in many individuals, most TCR sequences turned up only very rarely across donors. When HLA alleles, especially DR and DQ, strongly co-occurred, attributing TCR associations to individual alleles was difficult. According to a later analysis, parvovirus B19, influenza, CMV and Epstein-Barr virus appeared linked to several top co-occurrence clusters. In a later analysis, TCR association rates were found to vary across HLA loci, with the most associated TCRs seen for DRB1 alleles and the fewest for HLA-C alleles. Presence/absence analyses assumed roughly uniform sequencing depth across donors, an assumption that may not hold. V-gene and J-gene trimming of TCR beta chains was associated with a missense DCLRE1C variant in a later genetic analysis, and the association was replicated in an independent cohort. In an earlier analysis of roughly 560 of the donors, most TCR beta V segments were observed in productive rearrangements about 87% or about 30% of the time, broadly matching IMGT annotations. The study listed approximately 150 TCR beta chains as associated with cytomegalovirus. Linkage disequilibrium might explain the correlated functional status among segregating V segments, but an unknown experimental factor could not be ruled out. Compared with equally common non-associated chains, HLA-associated TCR beta chains in a later analysis were more clonally expanded and had lower generation probabilities. In a later analysis, about 16,000 TCR beta sequences were associated with specific HLA alleles at a false discovery rate of 0.05.

Libraries were prepared through the immunoSEQ multiplex PCR assay. The multiplex PCR relied on a mix of 60 forward primers for TCR Vbeta segments and 13 reverse primers for TCR Jbeta segments. The CDR3 region of rearranged TCR beta genes was amplified from genomic DNA with a multiplex PCR assay. The Illumina HiSeq System was used to sequence the amplified TCR beta libraries as 87-base-pair reads. In the original analysis: A later analysis counted approximately 76 million unique TCR beta chains across the 550 to 700 repertoires, and roughly 10 million of these chains were shared by at least two donors. A nearest-neighbor algorithm error-corrected the raw reads and collapsed the reads into unique sequences, merging closely related sequences to remove PCR and sequencing errors. To assign V, D and J gene segments, CDR3 sequences were aligned to IMGT reference sequences. For a sequence to be retained, a match of at least six nucleotides to both a V gene segment and a J gene segment was required. A rearrangement counted as productive if the CDR3 had no stop codons and remained in frame with V and J, and every other rearrangement counted as non-productive. Following IMGT convention, CDR3 was defined as the stretch from the second conserved V-encoded cysteine to the conserved J-encoded phenylalanine. Sequences without an unambiguous match to a single V gene segment were excluded from the earlier analysis of about 640 of the donors. An earlier analysis of almost 600 of the donors classified V segments as functional when productive rearrangements were above 56.7% and as segregating when the standard deviation between donors was above 5%. A statistical classification framework was built for diagnosing cytomegalovirus status from the catalog of TCR beta chain sequences. In a later analysis, V and J genes were assigned by comparing TCR nucleotide sequences against IMGT/GENE-DB human TR gene sequences. The TCRdist pipeline was used in a later analysis to assign CDR3 sequences and most-parsimonious VDJ recombination scenarios. A later analysis defined each TCR beta chain by its CDR3 amino acid sequence plus V-gene family, and excluded reads lacking a unique V-gene family. In a later analysis, approximately 640 highly shared, low-generation-probability nucleotide sequences were removed to address suspected cross-contamination and a sequencing artifact. A later analysis calculated a clonal expansion index for each public chain from normalized within-repertoire ranks of inferred template counts. In a later analysis, generation probabilities were computed with a VDJ recombination model fitted to out-of-frame rearrangements, and the resulting probabilities were checked against IGoR. Hypergeometric tests were used in a later analysis to score TCR-TCR, TCR-HLA and TCR-CMV co-occurrence, with a repertoire-size bias correction applied to the TCR pairs. To estimate false discovery rates, a later analysis permuted the HLA or CMV assignments 20 times. A later analysis grouped co-occurring TCRs with DBSCAN, adding TCRdist sequence similarity when clustering within HLA-allele-positive subsets. For co-occurrence clustering, repertoires with fewer than 30,000 or more than 120,000 public chains were excluded, along with several repertoires with anomalous nucleotide sharing. In its TCRdb copy, this immuneACCESS table keeps in-frame sequences only and misses some clones. Where compared with another copy, unresolved V genes explain less than half of these, and the others have no known cause. The V and J calls and clone size were taken over from that table, and D and trimming were inferred from the DNA. Present in this sample are some 200,000 clones, about four fifths of which were seen just once. Of the sample, about 1.8% falls within the top ten clones.

Taken from the germline V gene (reference sequence), the CDR1 and CDR2 loops are SSHAT and FNYEAQ. The V and J ends are trimmed by 6 bases and 0 bases, leaving 8 bases between them. From the cysteine through the phenylalanine, the CDR3 covers 13 amino acids. Just the 39-base CDR3 DNA is kept, in frame starting at base 1. About this clone: This receptor's antigen is unknown. The input lacks base qualities; no much larger clone sits a single base away.

In total, just over 650 healthy bone marrow donors made up the cohort. All cohort members were sampled while nominally healthy, although unrecorded immune exposures were likely present. The donor was CMV seronegative and belonged to the group of 352 seronegative cohort members. A peripheral blood sample was collected from each donor, and TCR beta sequencing was performed on peripheral blood mononuclear cells. The Qiagen DNeasy Blood Extraction Kit was used to extract genomic DNA from the blood cell samples. The sequence is built from TRBV7-7 and TRBJ1-1; the D gene assignment is ambiguous. The receptor was isolated from a woman younger than 30 in good health and CMV-seronegative. Sequencing input: PBMCs. The CDR3 in this case is CASSPTVNTEAFF. The nucleotides read TGTGCCAGCAGTCCTACAGTGAACACTGAAGCTTTCTTT.